This note documents a single T cell receptor beta chain sequence. Its specific antigen is unknown. Within one base of it there is no much larger clone, and no base qualities were kept. The data belong to a study of identical twins' blood T cells (dated by TCRdb to the early 2010s). Some background on the complete study: The approximately twelve libraries, six for the alpha chain and six for the beta chain, together yielded around 48 million Illumina reads. The study compared TCR alpha and beta chain repertoires of three pairs of monozygous twins using next-generation sequencing to assess genetic influence on repertoire formation. Beyond this particular receptor, the publication reports: The count of CDR3 clonotypes shared by two donors depended mainly on the product of the two donors' cloneset sizes, and twins did not clearly depart from this trend. The proposed role of the TCRalpha J segment in MHC recognition during thymic selection was stated to require validation by independent studies. Among the most abundant TCRbeta clonotypes, every donor shared more CDR3 sequences with her own twin than with unrelated donors. Because the twins were raised together, environmental influences could not be ruled out as an explanation for the similarity between twins. V gene usage, even among non-selected out-of-frame TCRbeta clonotypes, was reported to be markedly more similar within twin pairs than between unrelated donors.

The library was prepared using 5' RACE. The sequencing machine was an Illumina Genome Analyzer IIx. The RNA-based TCR cDNA libraries were made using a previously described protocol that was modified in several ways. To prevent cross-contamination, sample-specific barcodes were introduced on both ends of each TCR cDNA library during cDNA synthesis and amplification. The study's processing was this. Between about 90,000 and nearly 500,000 clonotypes were identified per individual, and about 2 to 3.6 million CDR3-containing reads were obtained per library. After reads with improper barcode index combinations were thrown out, a cloneset for each library was built using the MiTCR software. MiTCR filtered or rescued low-quality reads and corrected PCR and sequencing errors when assembling CDR3 clonotypes. Artificial out-of-frame clonotypes were removed by being mapped to in-frame sequences, with one indel in the CDR3 allowed. Similarity in V and J gene usage between donors was calculated as the Jensen-Shannon divergence divided by the mean entropy. TCRdb took the public reads, trimmed them with fastp at Q25, ran MiXCR for clone calling and kept in-frame beta chains. Every entry covers one CDR3 protein and lists the most common genes and DNA from its rows. Here the V and J calls rest on TCRdb's processing, not on the authors' analysis. This sample lists hundreds of thousands of distinct CDR3 sequences; about 28% were detected once. Jointly, the top ten make up 6.1% of the sample.

As encoded in the germline V gene (reference sequence), CDR1 is DFQATT while CDR2 is SNEGSKA. The V and J ends are trimmed by 4 bases and 4 bases, leaving 10 bases between them. Reading from cysteine to phenylalanine, the CDR3 counts 12 amino acids. Only the CDR3 DNA is retained, 36 bases long and in frame from the first base. The donors were six healthy women who made up three monozygous twin pairs. Each of the three twin pairs had been raised together, and the twins in each pair were thought likely to have encountered the same infectious agents and vaccines. RNA was isolated from peripheral blood mononuclear cells and used to prepare TCR cDNA libraries.

The sample comprised PBMCs. In this chain, TRBV20-1 is recombined with TRBJ1-1, with TRBD1 tentatively as D gene (5 bases match). The receptor was derived from a woman aged 18-50 years in good health. For the CDR3, the sequence is CSATGGTTEAFF. The nucleotide sequence is given as TGCAGTGCTACGGGGGGGACCACTGAAGCTTTCTTT.